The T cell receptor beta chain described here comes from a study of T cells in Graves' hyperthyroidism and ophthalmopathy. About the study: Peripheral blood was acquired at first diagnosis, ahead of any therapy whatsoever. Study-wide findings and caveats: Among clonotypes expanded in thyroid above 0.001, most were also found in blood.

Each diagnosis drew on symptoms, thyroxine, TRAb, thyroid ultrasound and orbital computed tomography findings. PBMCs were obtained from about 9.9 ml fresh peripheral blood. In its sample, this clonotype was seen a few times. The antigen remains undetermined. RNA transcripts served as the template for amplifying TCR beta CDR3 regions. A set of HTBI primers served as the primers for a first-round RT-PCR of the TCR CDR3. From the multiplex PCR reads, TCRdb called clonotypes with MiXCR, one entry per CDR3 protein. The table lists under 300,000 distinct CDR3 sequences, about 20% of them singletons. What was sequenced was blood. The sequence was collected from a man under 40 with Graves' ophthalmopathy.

In nucleotides, the CDR3 is TGTGCCTGGAGTGGGGTGCGGCGGGACCGGGAGCAGTTCTTC. Protein: CAWSGVRRDREQFF. The genes are TRBV30 and TRBJ2-1; D may be TRBD2 (6 bases). Trimming pared 1 base from V and 10 bases from J, leaving 17 bases between. CDR3 length equals 14 residues. Germline V lookup: CDR1 GTSNPN, CDR2 SVGIG (reference sequence).